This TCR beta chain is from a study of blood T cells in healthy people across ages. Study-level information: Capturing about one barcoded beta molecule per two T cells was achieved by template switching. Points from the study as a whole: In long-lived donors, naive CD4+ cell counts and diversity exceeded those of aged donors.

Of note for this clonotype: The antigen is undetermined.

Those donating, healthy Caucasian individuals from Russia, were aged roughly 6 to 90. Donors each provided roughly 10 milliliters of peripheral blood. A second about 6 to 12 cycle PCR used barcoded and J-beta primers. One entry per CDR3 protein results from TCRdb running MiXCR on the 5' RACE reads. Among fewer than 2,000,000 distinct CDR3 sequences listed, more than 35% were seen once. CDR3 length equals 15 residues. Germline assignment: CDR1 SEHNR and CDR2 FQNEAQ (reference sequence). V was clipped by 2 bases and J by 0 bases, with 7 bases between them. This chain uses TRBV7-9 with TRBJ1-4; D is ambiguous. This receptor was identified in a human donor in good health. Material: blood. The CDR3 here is CASSLMQATNEKLFF. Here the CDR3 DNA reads TGTGCCAGCAGCTTAATGCAGGCAACTAATGAAAAACTGTTTTTT.